This T cell receptor beta chain appears in the sequencing data of a study of T cell changes during pregnancy in multiple sclerosis. Clones were read by immunoSEQ multiplex PCR, and TCRdb kept only the in-frame ones, dropping some. Here the sample spans around 55,000 clones, approximately 94% being singletons. CDR3 length: 13 residues. The ends were cut back, 2 bases at V and 6 bases at J, with 8 bases in the middle. Germline CDR1 is SNHLY and CDR2 is FYNNEI. The source material was CD8+ T cells from peripheral blood mononuclear cells, sampled in the third trimester of pregnancy. The TCR originated in a female donor with multiple sclerosis, enrolled in a pregnancy study. The chain couples TRBV2 to TRBJ2-1, with TRBD2 as a possible D gene (5 bases). The CDR3 loop reads CASSESLANEQFF. In DNA, the CDR3 is TGTGCCAGCAGTGAATCTCTAGCCAATGAGCAGTTCTTC.